The present T cell receptor beta chain was sequenced within a study of T cell changes during pregnancy in multiple sclerosis. The table came from immunoSEQ multiplex PCR; TCRdb's copy has only in-frame clones and leaves some out. Counted here are about 93,000 clones, around 93% occurring once; the ten biggest clones make up 0.95%. This CDR3 contains 13 residues. Germline CDR1 and CDR2: SGHDN and FVKESK. The germline V and J ends were trimmed by 4 bases and 0 bases, with 6 bases remaining between them. Comments on this clone: Additional DNA sequences in this sample encode the identical CDR3.

This TCR was sampled from a female donor with multiple sclerosis, enrolled in a pregnancy study. The chain joins TRBV14 to TRBJ1-1; D is unresolved. Sequences were derived from peripheral blood, sampled before pregnancy. In DNA form, the CDR3 reads TGTGCCAGCAGCCCGAGTTTGAACACTGAAGCTTTCTTT. This encodes CASSPSLNTEAFF.